The clone carrying this TCR beta chain was recorded at least ten times. Its target is unknown. A single base separates this from a much larger clone, so it may be a read error. The library was built from about 400 ng RNA with molecular barcoded adaptors for alpha/delta and beta/gamma chains. MiXCR, applied by TCRdb to the reads, yields one record per CDR3 protein. The repertoire has around 29,000 distinct CDR3 sequences, approximately 15% of them found once; the top ten carry about 48%. Every patient had bone marrow sampled while the disease was active. The CDR3 length is 15 residues. The germline V gene has CDR1 SQVTM and CDR2 ANQGSEA. This entry is derived from a study of read filtering for tumor transcriptome and immune sequencing. In the study overall: The cohort had more than 16 men and more than 11 women aged about 45 to 80, mean about 70 years.

Notes on the study in general: The CD138-negative fraction was mixed bone marrow immune cells, not pure T cells. Correlation between methods rose after single-read clonotypes were removed.

This receptor was taken from a donor aged 40 or older with multiple myeloma. The V call is TRBV29-1, the J call TRBJ1-4; TRBD1 matches 7 bases. Sequenced material: a population of CD138-negative cells sorted from bone marrow. The CDR3 here is CSVRGLDRSNEKRFF. The CDR3 DNA reads TGCAGCGTTCGCGGACTGGACAGGTCGAATGAAAAACGGTTTTTT.